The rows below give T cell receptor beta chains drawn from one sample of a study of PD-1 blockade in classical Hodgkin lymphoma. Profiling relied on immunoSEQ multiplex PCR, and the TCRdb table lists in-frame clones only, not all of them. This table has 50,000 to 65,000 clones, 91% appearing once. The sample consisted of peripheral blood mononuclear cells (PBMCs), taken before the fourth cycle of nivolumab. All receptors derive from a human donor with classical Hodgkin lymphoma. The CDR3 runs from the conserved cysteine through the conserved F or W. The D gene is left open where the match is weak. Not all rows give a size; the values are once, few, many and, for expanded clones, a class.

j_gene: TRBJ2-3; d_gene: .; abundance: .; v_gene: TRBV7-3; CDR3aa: CASSFGGASTDTQYF; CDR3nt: TGTGCCAGCAGCTTTGGGGGGGCCTCCACAGATACGCAGTATTTT
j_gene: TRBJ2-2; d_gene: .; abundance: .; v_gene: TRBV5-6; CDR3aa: CASSLLSGDENTGELFF; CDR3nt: TGTGCCAGCAGCTTGCTGTCGGGAGACGAGAACACCGGGGAGCTGTTTTTT
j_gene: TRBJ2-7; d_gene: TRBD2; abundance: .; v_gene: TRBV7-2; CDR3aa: CASSLGGEGPSSYEQYF; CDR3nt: TGTGCCAGCAGCTTGGGGGGGGAGGGCCCAAGCTCCTACGAGCAGTACTTC
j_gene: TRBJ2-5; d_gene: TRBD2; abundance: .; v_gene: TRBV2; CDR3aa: CASSPTRLAEPRETQYF; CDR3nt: TGTGCCAGCAGCCCGACCCGACTAGCGGAACCTCGGGAGACCCAGTACTTC
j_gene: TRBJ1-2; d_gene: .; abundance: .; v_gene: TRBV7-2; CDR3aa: CASSLITSLANYGYTF; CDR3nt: TGTGCCAGCAGCTTAATAACGTCATTAGCTAACTATGGCTACACCTTC
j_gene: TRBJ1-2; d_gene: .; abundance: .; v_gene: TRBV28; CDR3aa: CASTPRGTPYGYTF; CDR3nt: TGTGCCAGCACTCCCCGGGGGACACCCTATGGCTACACCTTC
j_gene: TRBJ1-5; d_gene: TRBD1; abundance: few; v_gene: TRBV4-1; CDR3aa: CASSHGDRLNQPQHF; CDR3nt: TGCGCCAGCAGCCACGGGGACAGGCTCAATCAGCCCCAGCATTTT
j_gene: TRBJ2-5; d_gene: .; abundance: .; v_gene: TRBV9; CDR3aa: CASSVGTYQETQYF; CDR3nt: TGTGCCAGCAGCGTAGGGACGTACCAAGAGACCCAGTACTTC
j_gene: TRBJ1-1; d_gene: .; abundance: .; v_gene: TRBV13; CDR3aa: CASSLGLEKGLSWRNTEAFF; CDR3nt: TGTGCCAGCAGCTTGGGGCTGGAGAAGGGATTGTCGTGGAGGAACACTGAAGCTTTCTTT
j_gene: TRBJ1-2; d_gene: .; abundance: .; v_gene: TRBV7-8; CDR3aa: CASSFGEANYGYTF; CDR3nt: TGTGCCAGCAGCTTCGGGGAAGCTAACTATGGCTACACCTTC
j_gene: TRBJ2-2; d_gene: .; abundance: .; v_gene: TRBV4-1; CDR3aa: CASSQEGFGGGTGELFF; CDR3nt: TGCGCCAGCAGCCAAGAAGGGTTCGGGGGCGGCACCGGGGAGCTGTTTTTT
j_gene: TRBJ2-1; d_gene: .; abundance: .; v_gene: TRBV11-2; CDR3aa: CASSFSTGFLDEQFF; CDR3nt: TGTGCCAGCAGCTTTAGTACAGGGTTTCTGGATGAGCAGTTCTTC
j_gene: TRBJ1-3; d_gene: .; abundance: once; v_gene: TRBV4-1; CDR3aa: CASSQEGRVLSGNTIYF; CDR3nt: TGCGCCAGCAGCCAAGAGGGACGGGTACTCTCTGGAAACACCATATATTTT
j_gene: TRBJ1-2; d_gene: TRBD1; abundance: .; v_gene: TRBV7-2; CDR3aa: CASSYQTGVANGYTF; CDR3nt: TGTGCCAGCAGCTACCAAACAGGGGTGGCGAATGGCTACACCTTC
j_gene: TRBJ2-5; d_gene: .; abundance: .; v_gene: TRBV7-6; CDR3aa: CASSPSGGGRETQYF; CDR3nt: TGTGCCAGCAGCCCCTCCGGGGGCGGGAGAGAGACCCAGTACTTC